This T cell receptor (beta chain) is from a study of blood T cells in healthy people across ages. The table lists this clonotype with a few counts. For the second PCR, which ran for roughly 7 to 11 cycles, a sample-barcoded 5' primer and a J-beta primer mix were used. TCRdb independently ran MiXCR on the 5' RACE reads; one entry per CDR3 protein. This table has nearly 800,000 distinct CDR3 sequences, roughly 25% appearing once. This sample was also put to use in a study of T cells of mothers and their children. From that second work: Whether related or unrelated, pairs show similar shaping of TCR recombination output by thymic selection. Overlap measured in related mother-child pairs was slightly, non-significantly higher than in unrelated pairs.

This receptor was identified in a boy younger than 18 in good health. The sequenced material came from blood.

The chain's CDR3 is CASSLHGTGFDDEQFF. The DNA for the CDR3 is TGTGCCAGCAGTTTACACGGGACAGGGTTTGATGATGAGCAGTTCTTC. The V and J genes are TRBV27 and TRBJ2-1, with TRBD1 matching 9 bases. The CDR3 consists of 16 residues. V dropped 2 bases and J dropped 8; count of bases not matched to a gene: 10. The germline V gene has CDR1 MNHEY and CDR2 SMNVEV (reference sequence).